The rows below give T cell receptor beta chains drawn from one sample of a study of T cells in Graves' hyperthyroidism and ophthalmopathy. TCRdb re-called the multiplex PCR reads with MiXCR, one entry per CDR3 protein. The sample lists around 250,000 distinct CDR3 sequences, approximately 23% seen once, with 35% to 40% in the top ten. The specimen was blood. These receptors were collected from a woman in her 40s with Graves' ophthalmopathy. Each CDR3 is given without its conserved first and last residue.

v_call cdr3_aa
TRBV20-1 SARVGGGSNQPQH
TRBV30 AWSAYATGELF
TRBV6-1 ATKLENYEQY
TRBV30 AWSVTRTGNTEAF
TRBV7-8 ASSLVGTALSETQY
TRBV6-5 ASSYSGGALAKNIQY
TRBV28 ASSSTGGAYNEQF
TRBV7-2 ASSYPGGTGSNTEAF
TRBV5-1 ASSLSPGTGGDGYT
TRBV13 ASRIAGVQETQY
TRBV10-3 AAGTGNSEAF
TRBV4-1 ASSQEPQTGTGGYT
TRBV28 ASSSPSPGTGTISSYEQY
TRBV6-2/TRBV6-3 ASSYSIGGPQGSSYNSPLH
TRBV2 ASKWTTDTQY
TRBV18 ASSSWGISGNTIY
TRBV3-1 ASSPSRWGETQY
TRBV9 ASSVRWDRGLSGNTIY
TRBV11-2 ASSLDTLGGSNQPQH
TRBV3-1 ASSQEDSRLTQY
TRBV5-1 ASRRTPSYEQY
TRBV29-1 SVAGPPQETQY
TRBV20-1 SASGTPGRTEAF
TRBV15 ATSRTGWPQH
TRBV24-1 ATEDRHTYEQY
TRBV12-3/TRBV12-4 ASSLAGQYYGYT
TRBV6-1 ASSTPGGPYEQY
TRBV6-5 ASSYDRAMNTEAF
TRBV19 ASSFDSANQPQH
TRBV12-5 ASGLILAGGPETQY
TRBV12-5 ASGSGQTEETQY
TRBV27 ATALLQGVIGYGYT
TRBV6-1 ASSTGQGATYEQY
TRBV12-3/TRBV12-4 ASSETGRYEQY
TRBV28 ASSLSGTGGRKTQY